A single sample is the source of the 21 T cell receptor beta chains below, sequenced in a study of cytomegalovirus exposure and HLA in healthy donors. Generated by immunoSEQ multiplex PCR, the TCRdb table keeps only in-frame clones and is missing some. The profile covers about 250,000 clones, with over 75% appearing a single time and more than 10% taken by the ten largest. The specimen sequenced was PBMCs. These receptors came from a man aged 18-30 years in good health and CMV-seropositive.

This rearrangement joins TRBV27 to TRBJ2-3; 8 nucleotides line up with TRBD1. Germline CDR1 reads MNHEY; CDR2 reads SMNVEV (reference sequence). The length of the CDR3 is 16 residues. The J segment lost 0 bases and the V segment lost 4 bases, leaving 6 bases of the junction unmatched. The DNA of the CDR3 is TGTGCCAGCAGTTATCAGGGGGCAGCTAGCACAGATACGCAGTATTTT. Translation: CASSYQGAASTDTQYF.

The sample holds one count of this clone. In the same sample, other DNA sequences code for this CDR3. V usage is TRBV6-1 and J usage is TRBJ1-5; D remains unclear. The germline CDR1 and CDR2 sequences are MNHNS and SASEGT. The V end was cut by 0 bases, the J end by 4 bases, with 4 bases between. The CDR3 is 13 residues long. DNA for the CDR3: TGTGCCAGCAGTGAAGCGGGAAATCAGCCCCAGCATTTT. Its translation: CASSEAGNQPQHF.

The chain carries TRBV27 and TRBJ2-1, with 7 bases fitting TRBD2. Germline V lookup: CDR1 MNHEY, CDR2 SMNVEV (reference sequence). After removal of 10 bases from V and 0 bases from J, the junction contained 9 bases not matched to a gene. CDR3 size: 15 residues. The CDR3 spells CATFSGGSSYNEQFF. The CDR3 DNA sequence: TGTGCCACCTTCTCGGGCGGGAGCTCCTACAATGAGCAGTTCTTC.

This clone has a count of ten or more. V gene TRBV6-6 combines with J gene TRBJ2-7, with D hard to call. The germline CDR1 and CDR2 sequences are MNHNY and SVGAGI (reference sequence). The V end lost 4 bases, the J end lost 4 bases, and 11 bases lay between the germline ends. The CDR3 has 13 residues. The CDR3 DNA sequence: TGTGCCAGCAGTTCGAGTATGGGGTACGAGCAGTACTTC. Amino acids: CASSSSMGYEQYF.

Note on this clone: Within the sample, other DNA sequences also encode this same CDR3. The chain is built from TRBV5-1 and TRBJ1-2, with D unresolved. The CDR3 has 12 amino acids. Germline V gene sequence: CDR1 SGHRS, CDR2 YFSETQ. V was trimmed by 0 bases and J by 4 bases, leaving 4 bases between them. The CDR3 is CASSLESYGYTF. The CDR3 nucleotides read TGCGCCAGCAGCTTGGAAAGCTATGGCTACACCTTC.

The V and J genes are TRBV9 and TRBJ1-2; D is possibly TRBD1 (5 bases). CDR1 and CDR2 from the germline V gene are SGDLS and YYNGEE. Trimming took off 4 bases at V and 4 bases at J, with 14 bases between the two ends. This CDR3 spans 14 amino acids. The CDR3 sequence is CASSPRQISYGYTF. CDR3 nucleotides: TGTGCCAGCAGCCCTCGACAGATATCCTATGGCTACACCTTC. The whole variable domain, remainder taken from reference TRBV9 and TRBJ1-2, is DSGVTQTPKHLITATGQRVTLRCSPRSGDLSVYWYQQSLDQGLQFLIQYYNGEERAKGNILERFSAQQFPDLHSELNLSSLELGDSALYFCASSPRQISYGYTFGSGTRLTVV.

V is TRBV7-2 and J is TRBJ2-7; 10 bases are a match to TRBD1. The trim removed 6 bases at V and 4 bases at J, leaving 12 bases unmatched. CDR3 length equals 16 residues. Germline V gives CDR1 SGHTA, CDR2 FQGNSA. This chain's CDR3 is CASRPRPGTGVYEQYF. CDR3 DNA: TGTGCCAGCAGACCACGTCCAGGGACAGGGGTTTACGAGCAGTACTTC. The variable domain in full, completed from reference TRBV7-2 and TRBJ2-7, reads GAGVSQSPSNKVTEKGKDVELRCDPISGHTALYWYRQSLGQGLEFLIYFQGNSAPDKSGLPSDRFSAERTGGSVSTLTIQRTQQEDSAVYLCASRPRPGTGVYEQYFGPGTRLTVT.

The CDR3 loop is CASLHSGGEGKLFF. The DNA for the CDR3 is TGTGCCAGCTTACATTCAGGGGGAGAGGGAAAACTGTTTTTT. The chain joins TRBV6-6 to TRBJ1-4; TRBD1 matches at 7 bases. Germline V gives CDR1 MNHNY, CDR2 SVGAGI (reference sequence). This CDR3 contains 14 residues. Trimming at V came to 8 bases and at J to 10 bases, leaving 13 bases not matched to a gene.

A word on this clone: This sample includes further DNA sequences coding for the same CDR3. The V call is TRBV27, the J call TRBJ2-7; tentatively, D is TRBD1 (6 bases). Germline V gene lookup returns CDR1 MNHEY and CDR2 SMNVEV (reference sequence). Trimming removed 3 bases from V and 4 bases from J, with 13 bases in between. The CDR3 has 14 residues. The CDR3 sequence is CASSFQGTAYEQYF. The CDR3 DNA reads as TGTGCCAGCAGTTTTCAGGGGACGGCATACGAGCAGTACTTC.

Worth noting for this clone: This sample also contains other DNA sequences that code for the same CDR3. This chain joins TRBV19 and TRBJ1-5; D is unclear. CDR1 and CDR2 (germline): LNHDA, SQIVND (reference sequence). The CDR3 loop spans 15 amino acids. Trimming removed 1 base at V and 3 bases at J, with 10 bases between. DNA of the CDR3: TGTGCCAGTAGTATAGGGGGAGGGTCCAATCAGCCCCAGCATTTT. It yields the protein CASSIGGGSNQPQHF.

The chain carries TRBV6-1 and TRBJ1-5; D possibly corresponds to TRBD1 (5 bases). Germline-derived CDR1 and CDR2 are MNHNS and SASEGT. The CDR3 spans 14 residues. Trimming removed 2 bases at V and 0 bases at J, with 5 bases between. CDR3: CASSEQGSNQPQHF. DNA for the CDR3: TGTGCCAGCAGTGAACAGGGTAGCAATCAGCCCCAGCATTTT.

The V gene is TRBV6-1, the J gene TRBJ2-4; 8 bases fit TRBD2. Per germline, CDR1 MNHNS and CDR2 SASEGT. The J segment lost 0 bases and the V segment lost 0 bases, leaving 1 base of the junction unmatched. The CDR3 loop spans 16 amino acids. CDR3 loop: CASSEALAGAKNIQYF. In DNA, the CDR3 is TGTGCCAGCAGTGAAGCGCTAGCGGGAGCCAAAAACATTCAGTACTTC.

This chain connects TRBV5-6 to TRBJ1-1; D gene unclear. CDR1 and CDR2 from the germline V gene are SGHDT and YYEEEE. V was cut by 2 bases and J by 2 bases, with 13 bases left in between. The CDR3 runs to 15 residues. The CDR3 spells CASSFGRRLNTEAFF. The CDR3 bases are TGTGCCAGCAGCTTCGGCAGGCGGTTAAACACTGAAGCTTTCTTT. Based on the CDR3 plus reference TRBV5-6 and TRBJ1-1, the full variable domain is DAGVTQSPTHLIKTRGQQVTLRCSPKSGHDTVSWYQQALGQGPQFIFQYYEEEERQRGNFPDRFSGHQFPNYSSELNVNALLLGDSALYLCASSFGRRLNTEAFFGQGTRLTVV.

This clone was seen more than once but under ten times. The V and J genes are TRBV7-8 and TRBJ1-2; D ambiguous. The CDR3 extends over 14 amino acids. Trimming pared 5 bases from V and 4 bases from J, leaving 14 bases between. From germline, CDR1 is SGHVS and CDR2 FQNEAQ. The CDR3 region has the DNA TGTGCCAGCAGCCCGGGAGGCCCGTTCTATGGCTACACCTTC. It encodes CASSPGGPFYGYTF. The full variable domain, its missing parts supplied by reference TRBV7-8 and TRBJ1-2, is GAGVSQSPRYKVAKRGQDVALRCDPISGHVSLFWYQQALGQGPEFLTYFQNEAQLDKSGLPSDRFFAERPEGSVSTLKIQRTQQEDSAVYLCASSPGGPFYGYTFGSGTRLTVV.

This clone was seen just once. The chain joins TRBV29-1 to TRBJ2-7, with 8 bases fitting TRBD2. The junction had 13 bases not matched to a gene; V was cut back by 6 bases and J by 6 bases. CDR1 and CDR2 from the germline V gene are SQVTM and ANQGSEA. The CDR3 spans 14 residues. CDR3 in amino acids: CSVSGGTRNSEQYF. The CDR3 region has the DNA TGCAGCGTCTCAGGAGGGACTAGAAATTCCGAGCAGTACTTC.

The chain joins TRBV7-9 to TRBJ1-5, with no clear D. The CDR3 is 15 amino acids. CDR1 is SEHNR, CDR2 FQNEAQ, per germline (reference sequence). V lost 2 bases and J lost 8, with 16 bases in between. The CDR3 here is CASSLSSTRNEPQHF. The CDR3 bases are TGTGCCAGCAGCTTAAGTAGCACTCGGAATGAGCCCCAGCATTTT.

V is TRBV6-1 and J is TRBJ1-5; 7 bases line up with TRBD1. Germline loops: CDR1 MNHNS, CDR2 SASEGT. The J segment lost 1 base and the V segment lost 8 bases, leaving 8 bases of the junction unmatched. The length of the CDR3 is 15 residues. The CDR3 protein is CASDRDIVSNQPQHF. The CDR3 nucleotides are TGTGCCAGCGACAGGGACATAGTCAGCAATCAGCCCCAGCATTTT.

The table lists this clone with a few counts. The V gene is TRBV10-3, the J gene TRBJ1-4, with D possibly matching TRBD1 (5 bases). The CDR3 runs to 14 residues. V was clipped by 0 bases and J by 3 bases, with 5 bases between them. Per germline, CDR1 ENHRY and CDR2 SYGVKD. DNA for the CDR3: TGTGCCATCAGTGAGTCAGGGGCTAATGAAAAACTGTTTTTT. It yields the protein CAISESGANEKLFF.

The V call is TRBV6-4, the J call TRBJ2-3; 7 positions agree with TRBD2. Germline V CDR1 and CDR2: MRHNA, SNTAGT. This CDR3 contains 14 residues. V lost 0 bases and J lost 4; bases outside the gene matches: 1. CDR3 amino acids: CASSDSREPDTQYF. The CDR3 DNA reads TGTGCCAGCAGTGACTCGCGGGAGCCAGATACGCAGTATTTT.

With regard to this clone: This CDR3 is also generated by other DNA sequences in the sample. The V gene is TRBV7-2, the J gene TRBJ2-7; no firm D call. Germline V gene sequence: CDR1 SGHTA, CDR2 FQGNSA. The CDR3 contains 11 residues. Trimming shortened V by 2 bases and J by 3 bases, and 2 bases separated the two germline ends. CDR3 sequence reads: CASSLSYEQYF. DNA for the CDR3: TGTGCCAGCAGCTTAAGCTACGAGCAGTACTTC.

This clone was seen just once. The gene calls are TRBV9 and TRBJ1-5, with TRBD1 matching over 10 bases. The germline CDR1 and CDR2 sequences are SGDLS and YYNGEE. The CDR3 is made up of 13 amino acids. The ends lost 7 bases at V and 6 bases at J; junction bases unmatched: 4. The chain's CDR3 is CASGGTGAQPQHF. CDR3 sequence (DNA): TGTGCCAGCGGAGGGACAGGGGCTCAGCCCCAGCATTTT.